This T cell receptor beta chain was documented in a study of T cells in Graves' hyperthyroidism and ophthalmopathy. Whole-study results and caveats: Stable hyperthyroidism and ophthalmopathy were separated using 13 V-J signatures. Most thyroid-expanded clonotypes above 0.001 were also found in blood.

CDR1 is SQVTM and CDR2 is ANQGSEA in the germline V gene. Trimming removed 8 bases from V and 4 bases from J, with 14 bases in between. The CDR3 covers 12 residues. Orbital computed tomography, thyroid ultrasound, serum thyroxine and TRAb, and clinical symptoms together informed the diagnoses. From RNA transcripts, TCR beta CDR3 regions were amplified. RT-PCR in the first round (using the HTBI primer set) targeted the TCR CDR3. MiXCR, run by TCRdb on the multiplex PCR reads, gives a single entry per CDR3 protein. The data show more than 500,000 distinct CDR3 sequences, with approximately 48% seen just once and 44% held by the top ten. About this clonotype itself: Its target is not known.

J is TRBJ2-5 and V is TRBV29-1; D is unresolved. Sequencing was done on a sample of peripheral blood or thyroid tissue (not recorded which). This clonotype was obtained from an adult woman with Graves' disease, either hyperthyroidism or ophthalmopathy (not recorded which). The CDR3 region has the DNA TGCAGCAGCCAAGGGTTTCGAGAGACCCAGTACTTC. This translates into CSSQGFRETQYF.